The source of this T cell receptor (beta chain) is a study of low-dose radiotherapy and immunotherapy resistance in tumors. In the study overall: A dose of 0.5 Gy per fraction was delivered to Cohort 1 every 2 weeks, for a total of 6.5 Gy. Cyclophosphamide was given intravenously at 200 mg/m2 every two weeks, and each dose came one day before radiation and immunotherapy.

CDR3 length equals 16 residues. Trimming cost V 6 bases and J 5 bases; bases outside gene matches: 7. Germline V gives CDR1 SNHLY, CDR2 FYNNEI. Time point indicated: before trial treatment. TRAV and TRBV primers primed cDNA for both TCRalpha and TCRbeta. Amplification, which lasted 20 PCR cycles, used a constant-region primer and V-primer adapter to amplify TCRs. TCRdb analysed the reads with MiXCR anew, one entry per CDR3 protein. The sample has more than 85,000 distinct CDR3 sequences, 9.4% seen once; the top ten hold under 1.1%. This clonotype was counted ten times or more. The rearrangement uses TRBV2 and TRBJ2-1; TRBD2 agrees at 13 bases. Material: PBMCs, obtained before treatment. This receptor was obtained from a male donor with prostate cancer. The CDR3 here is CASSRYGTSGNNEQFF. CDR3 nucleotide sequence: TGTGCCAGCAGCAGATACGGGACTAGCGGGAACAATGAGCAGTTCTTC.